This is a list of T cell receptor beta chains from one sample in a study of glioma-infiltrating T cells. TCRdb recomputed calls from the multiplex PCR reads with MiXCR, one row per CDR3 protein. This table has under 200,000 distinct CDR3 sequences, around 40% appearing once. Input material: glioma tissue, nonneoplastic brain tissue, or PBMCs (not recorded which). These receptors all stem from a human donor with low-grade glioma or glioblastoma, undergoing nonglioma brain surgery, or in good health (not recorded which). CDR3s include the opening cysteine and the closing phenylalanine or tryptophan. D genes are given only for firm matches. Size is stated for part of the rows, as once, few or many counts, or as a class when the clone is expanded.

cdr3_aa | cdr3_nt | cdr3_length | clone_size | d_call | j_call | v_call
CASRPSGSGNEQFF | TGTGCCAGCAGGCCTAGCGGGAGTGGGAATGAGCAGTTCTTC | 14 | many | TRBD2 | TRBJ2-1 | TRBV27
CASSPPSGDTQYF | TGTGCCAGCTCACCACCTTCAGGAGATACGCAGTATTTT | 13 | . | . | TRBJ2-3 | TRBV18
CASSPGTGFHTF | TGTGCCAGCAGTCCCGGGACAGGGTTTCACACCTTC | 12 | many | TRBD1 | TRBJ1-2 | TRBV6-1
CASSPEVDKNIQYF | TGTGCCAGCAGCCCCGAAGTAGACAAAAACATTCAGTACTTC | 14 | . | . | TRBJ2-4 | TRBV7-2
CSVEQTGSISEQYF | TGCAGCGTTGAACAAACAGGGTCCATTTCCGAGCAGTACTTC | 14 | . | . | TRBJ2-7 | TRBV29-1
CASSVQGNGYTF | TGTGCCAGCAGTGTCCAGGGTAATGGCTACACCTTC | 12 | many | . | TRBJ1-2 | TRBV6-1
CASSFDLLSSYEQYF | TGTGCCAGCAGCTTCGACTTGCTCTCGTCCTACGAGCAGTACTTC | 15 | many | . | TRBJ2-7 | TRBV28
CASSDSTLNTGELFF | TGCGCCAGCAGTGATTCCACCCTCAACACCGGGGAGCTGTTTTTT | 15 | . | . | TRBJ2-2 | TRBV10-1
CASTVYGGNDQFF | TGTGCCAGCACCGTATATGGGGGCAATGATCAGTTCTTC | 13 | . | . | TRBJ2-1 | TRBV6-1
CASSTTDGNNEQFF | TGTGCCAGCAGCACCACGGACGGGAACAATGAGCAGTTCTTC | 14 | . | . | TRBJ2-1 | TRBV9
CSAERLAVSHDTQYF | TGCAGTGCCGAACGACTAGCGGTATCACACGATACGCAGTATTTT | 15 | many | TRBD2 | TRBJ2-3 | TRBV20-1
CSHGNGYNEQFF | TGCAGCCACGGAAACGGCTACAATGAGCAGTTCTTC | 12 | once | . | TRBJ2-1 | TRBV29-1
CATSATGAGPYEQYF | TGTGCCACCAGTGCAACAGGCGCGGGCCCCTACGAGCAGTACTTC | 15 | . | . | TRBJ2-7 | TRBV10-3
CSASKGSRQPQHF | TGCAGTGCTAGTAAGGGCAGCCGCCAGCCCCAGCATTTT | 13 | many | . | TRBJ1-5 | TRBV20-1
CASSRSGQAAFF | TGTGCCAGCAGCCGGTCGGGGCAGGCAGCTTTCTTT | 12 | many | . | TRBJ1-1 | TRBV7-2
CASRAEGFEAFF | TGTGCCAGCAGAGCAGAGGGCTTTGAAGCTTTCTTT | 12 | . | . | TRBJ1-1 | TRBV7-2